The next 16 T cell receptor beta chains were all read from a single sample in a study of shared clonotypes between healthy human individuals. Here immunoSEQ multiplex PCR was the method, and the copy in TCRdb shows in-frame clones only, minus some. Of just over 2,000,000 clones listed, 95% are singletons. The material sequenced was naive CD4+ T cells sorted from blood. Specified subset: CD45RA+ positively selected. The receptor source for this set is a man aged 18 to 29 in good health.

CDR3 DNA sequence: TGTGCCAGCACCGACCTGGAGGGAGTAGGAGAGACCCAGTACTTC. It encodes CASTDLEGVGETQYF. This sequence joins TRBV6-1 and TRBJ2-5; perhaps TRBD2 as D (6 bases). Germline CDR1 and CDR2: MNHNS and SASEGT. The V end lost 7 bases, the J end lost 4 bases, and 19 bases lay between the germline ends. The CDR3 length is 15 residues.

This clone was seen once. This chain links TRBV6-1 with TRBJ1-1, with unresolved D. Trimming shortened V by 10 bases and J by 0 bases, and 12 bases separated the two germline ends. Germline CDR1 MNHNS, CDR2 SASEGT. The CDR3 has 13 residues. CDR3 DNA: TGTGCCACGGGGAGGCCAATGAACACTGAAGCTTTCTTT. Amino acids: CATGRPMNTEAFF.

The rearrangement uses TRBV5-4 and TRBJ2-7; D is possibly TRBD2 (7 bases). There are 15 residues in the CDR3. V lost 5 bases and J 2 bases, leaving 17 bases between the germline ends. Germline CDR1 reads SGHNT; CDR2 reads YYREEE (reference sequence). CDR3 loop: CASSSAGEGPYEQYF. CDR3 nucleotide sequence: TGTGCCAGCAGTTCCGCAGGGGAGGGACCCTACGAGCAGTACTTC.

The chain recombines TRBV5-1 with TRBJ2-5, with D perhaps TRBD1 (5 bases). Trimming removed 4 bases at V and 2 bases at J, with 18 bases between. The CDR3 loop spans 16 amino acids. Germline loops: CDR1 SGHRS, CDR2 YFSETQ. The CDR3 loop is CASSPWGAGLQETQYF. For the CDR3, the DNA is TGCGCCAGCAGCCCTTGGGGCGCAGGGCTTCAAGAGACCCAGTACTTC.

The chain joins TRBV7-6 to TRBJ2-7; perhaps TRBD2 as D (6 bases). V was trimmed by 6 bases and J by 3 bases, leaving 12 bases between them. Germline V CDR1 and CDR2: SGHVS, FNYEAQ. The CDR3 consists of 13 residues. The CDR3 loop reads CASRRDLNYEQYF. CDR3 DNA: TGTGCCAGCAGGCGGGACCTTAACTACGAGCAGTACTTC.

This clone was found once. The V and J genes are TRBV11-3 and TRBJ2-7; TRBD1 aligns across 8 bases. Looked up from germline, CDR1 is SGHNT and CDR2 is YENEEA. The length of the CDR3 is 14 residues. V lost 5 bases to trimming and J lost 5 bases; unmatched junction nucleotides: 8. Here the CDR3 reads CASSLGQGWNEQYF. Here the CDR3 DNA reads TGTGCCAGCAGCCTCGGACAGGGATGGAACGAGCAGTACTTC.

J is TRBJ2-1 and V is TRBV4-3; TRBD2 matches at 10 bases. V shed 4 bases and J 0 bases; nucleotides not matched to a gene: 15. The CDR3 runs to 20 residues. Germline loops: CDR1 LGHNA, CDR2 YSLEER. The CDR3 spells CASSLRKWTSGPSSYNEQFF. CDR3 DNA sequence: TGCGCCAGCAGCCTCAGGAAATGGACTAGCGGACCGAGCTCCTACAATGAGCAGTTCTTC.

The rearrangement joins TRBV4-1 to TRBJ2-7, with D possibly TRBD1 on 6 matching bases. The V and J ends lost 4 bases and 2 bases respectively, with 12 bases between them. The CDR3 is 14 amino acids. The germline gives CDR1 MGHRA, CDR2 YSYEKL. CDR3 sequence: CASSRDRFTYEQYF. Written as DNA, the CDR3 is TGCGCCAGCAGCCGAGACAGGTTTACCTACGAGCAGTACTTC.

This clone appeared a few times. Other DNA variants within this sample encode the same CDR3. The rearrangement joins TRBV28 to TRBJ1-3, with a tentative D call TRBD1 (5 bases). V gave up 3 bases and J gave up 2 bases, with 5 bases separating them. This CDR3 contains 13 residues. CDR1 and CDR2 from the germline V gene are MDHEN and SYDVKM. CDR3 in amino acids: CASSLGAGNTIYF. Here the CDR3 DNA reads TGTGCCAGCAGTTTGGGGGCTGGAAACACCATATATTTT.

CDR3 sequence reads: CASSSRDTYSGNTIYF. The CDR3 DNA reads TGTGCCAGCAGTTCCCGGGACACTTACTCTGGAAACACCATATATTTT. J is TRBJ1-3 and V is TRBV6-5, with D tentatively TRBD1 (6 bases). The CDR3 contains 16 residues. The ends were cut back, 4 bases at V and 0 bases at J, with 13 bases in the middle. CDR1 is MNHEY and CDR2 is SVGAGI in the germline V gene.

The chain links TRBV6-5 to TRBJ1-6, with D perhaps TRBD1 (5 bases). The V and J ends lost 8 bases and 9 bases respectively, with 11 bases between them. CDR3 length: 12 amino acids. CDR1 and CDR2 from the germline V gene are MNHEY and SVGAGI. The CDR3 DNA is TGTGCCAGCGGTTTTGGGGCTTCACCCCTCCACTTT. This sequence encodes CASGFGASPLHF.

This sequence joins TRBV28 and TRBJ2-7; 7 nucleotides align to TRBD2. CDR3 length equals 18 residues. Germline V CDR1 and CDR2: MDHEN, SYDVKM. The trim removed 3 bases at V and 2 bases at J, leaving 16 bases unmatched. CDR3 protein: CASSFSQQAASGTYEQYF. In DNA form, the CDR3 reads TGTGCCAGCAGTTTCTCACAGCAGGCGGCTAGCGGTACCTACGAGCAGTACTTC.

This clone was seen once. J is TRBJ2-1 and V is TRBV28; the match to TRBD1 covers 8 bases. Germline CDR1 MDHEN, CDR2 SYDVKM. With V trimmed by 8 bases and J by 3 bases, 9 bases remained unmatched. The CDR3 totals 15 residues. CDR3 sequence (DNA): TGTGCCAGCGGCCCACCGGGACAGGACTACAATGAGCAGTTCTTC. Its protein is CASGPPGQDYNEQFF.

The chain couples TRBV4-1 to TRBJ2-3, with D unclear. Germline loops: CDR1 MGHRA, CDR2 YSYEKL. Trimming cost V 1 base and J 6 bases, with 17 bases left between them. CDR3 length: 16 residues. The CDR3 coding sequence is TGCGCCAGCAGCCAAGTAAAGGCGGATCCGCGCGATACGCAGTATTTT. Its translation: CASSQVKADPRDTQYF.

The V call is TRBV5-1, the J call TRBJ2-2; 8 nucleotides match TRBD2. The CDR3 length is 16 residues. The V segment lost 7 bases and the J segment 5 bases; nucleotides outside the gene matches: 13. Germline lookup yields CDR1 SGHRS and CDR2 YFSETQ. CDR3 sequence (DNA): TGCGCCAGCGCGAGCGGGCGGGGGGCACGTACCGGGGAGCTGTTTTTT. Protein: CASASGRGARTGELFF.

Worth noting for this clone: The sample has other DNA sequences that encode this CDR3 too. This chain links TRBV28 with TRBJ2-7; D is uncertain. The V and J ends lost 6 bases and 2 bases respectively, with 5 bases between them. The CDR3 spans 11 residues. Germline V lookup: CDR1 MDHEN, CDR2 SYDVKM. CDR3 sequence (DNA): TGTGCCAGCAGCAGCACCTACGAGCAGTACTTC. Its protein is CASSSTYEQYF.